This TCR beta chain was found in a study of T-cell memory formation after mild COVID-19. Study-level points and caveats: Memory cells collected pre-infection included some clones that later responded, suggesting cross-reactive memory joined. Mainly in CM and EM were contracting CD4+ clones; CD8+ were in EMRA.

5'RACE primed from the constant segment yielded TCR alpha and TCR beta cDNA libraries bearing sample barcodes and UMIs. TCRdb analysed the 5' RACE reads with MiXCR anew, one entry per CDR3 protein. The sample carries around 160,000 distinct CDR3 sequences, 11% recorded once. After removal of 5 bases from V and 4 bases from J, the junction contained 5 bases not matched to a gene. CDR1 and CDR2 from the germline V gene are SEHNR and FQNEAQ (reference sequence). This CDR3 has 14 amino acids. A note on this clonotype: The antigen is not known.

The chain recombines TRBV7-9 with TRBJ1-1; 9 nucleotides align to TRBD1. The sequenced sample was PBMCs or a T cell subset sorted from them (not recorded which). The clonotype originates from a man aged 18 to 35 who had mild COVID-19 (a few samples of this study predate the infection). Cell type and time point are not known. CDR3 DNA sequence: TGTGCCAGCAGCCCGGGACAGGGATCCACTGAAGCTTTCTTT. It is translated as CASSPGQGSTEAFF.